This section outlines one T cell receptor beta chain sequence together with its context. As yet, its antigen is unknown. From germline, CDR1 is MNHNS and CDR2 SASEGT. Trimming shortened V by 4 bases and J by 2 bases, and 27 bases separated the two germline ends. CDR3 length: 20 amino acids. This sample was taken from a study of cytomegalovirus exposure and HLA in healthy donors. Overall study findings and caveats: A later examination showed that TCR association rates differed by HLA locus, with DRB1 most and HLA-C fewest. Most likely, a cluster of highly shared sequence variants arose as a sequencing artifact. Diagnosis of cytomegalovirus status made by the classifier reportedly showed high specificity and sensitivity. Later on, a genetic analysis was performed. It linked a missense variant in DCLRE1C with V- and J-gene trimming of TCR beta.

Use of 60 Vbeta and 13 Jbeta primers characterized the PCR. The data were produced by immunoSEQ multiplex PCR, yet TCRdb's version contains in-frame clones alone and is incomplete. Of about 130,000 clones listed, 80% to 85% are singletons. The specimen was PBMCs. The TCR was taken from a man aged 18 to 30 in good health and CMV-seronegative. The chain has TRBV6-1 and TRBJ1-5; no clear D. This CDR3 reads CASSASVTVSTGLGNQPQHF. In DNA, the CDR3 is TGTGCCAGCAGTGCTAGTGTTACGGTCTCTACCGGCCTAGGCAATCAGCCCCAGCATTTT.